This T cell receptor beta chain was recorded in a study of cytomegalovirus exposure and HLA in healthy donors. A word on this clone: The target antigen is unknown.

A multiplex PCR was run with 60 Vbeta primers and 13 Jbeta primers. The table came from immunoSEQ multiplex PCR; TCRdb's copy has only in-frame clones and leaves some out. The sample includes 100,000 to 150,000 clones, 78% of them seen just once. Study results and caveats: Being productive about 87% or about 30% of the time was typical of most TCR beta V segments in an earlier analysis. Most TCR sequences were seen very rarely across donors, but some public TCRs occurred in many. Indistinguishability led to the exclusion of some V segments, TRBV6-2 and TRBV6-3 included. TCR association rates varied by HLA locus in a later analysis, with DRB1 highest and HLA-C lowest.

Trimming cost V 0 bases and J 10 bases, with 19 bases left between them. The CDR3 is 16 amino acids. The V gene's germline CDR1 is LGHNA and CDR2 YSLEER. The chain is built from TRBV4-3 and TRBJ2-1, with D maybe TRBD1 (7 bases). Sequences were obtained from PBMCs. The clonotype originates from a female donor in good health and CMV-seronegative. This chain's CDR3 is CASSQDPTGAAGEQFF. The CDR3 region has the DNA TGCGCCAGCAGCCAAGACCCTACAGGGGCGGCGGGAGAGCAGTTCTTC.